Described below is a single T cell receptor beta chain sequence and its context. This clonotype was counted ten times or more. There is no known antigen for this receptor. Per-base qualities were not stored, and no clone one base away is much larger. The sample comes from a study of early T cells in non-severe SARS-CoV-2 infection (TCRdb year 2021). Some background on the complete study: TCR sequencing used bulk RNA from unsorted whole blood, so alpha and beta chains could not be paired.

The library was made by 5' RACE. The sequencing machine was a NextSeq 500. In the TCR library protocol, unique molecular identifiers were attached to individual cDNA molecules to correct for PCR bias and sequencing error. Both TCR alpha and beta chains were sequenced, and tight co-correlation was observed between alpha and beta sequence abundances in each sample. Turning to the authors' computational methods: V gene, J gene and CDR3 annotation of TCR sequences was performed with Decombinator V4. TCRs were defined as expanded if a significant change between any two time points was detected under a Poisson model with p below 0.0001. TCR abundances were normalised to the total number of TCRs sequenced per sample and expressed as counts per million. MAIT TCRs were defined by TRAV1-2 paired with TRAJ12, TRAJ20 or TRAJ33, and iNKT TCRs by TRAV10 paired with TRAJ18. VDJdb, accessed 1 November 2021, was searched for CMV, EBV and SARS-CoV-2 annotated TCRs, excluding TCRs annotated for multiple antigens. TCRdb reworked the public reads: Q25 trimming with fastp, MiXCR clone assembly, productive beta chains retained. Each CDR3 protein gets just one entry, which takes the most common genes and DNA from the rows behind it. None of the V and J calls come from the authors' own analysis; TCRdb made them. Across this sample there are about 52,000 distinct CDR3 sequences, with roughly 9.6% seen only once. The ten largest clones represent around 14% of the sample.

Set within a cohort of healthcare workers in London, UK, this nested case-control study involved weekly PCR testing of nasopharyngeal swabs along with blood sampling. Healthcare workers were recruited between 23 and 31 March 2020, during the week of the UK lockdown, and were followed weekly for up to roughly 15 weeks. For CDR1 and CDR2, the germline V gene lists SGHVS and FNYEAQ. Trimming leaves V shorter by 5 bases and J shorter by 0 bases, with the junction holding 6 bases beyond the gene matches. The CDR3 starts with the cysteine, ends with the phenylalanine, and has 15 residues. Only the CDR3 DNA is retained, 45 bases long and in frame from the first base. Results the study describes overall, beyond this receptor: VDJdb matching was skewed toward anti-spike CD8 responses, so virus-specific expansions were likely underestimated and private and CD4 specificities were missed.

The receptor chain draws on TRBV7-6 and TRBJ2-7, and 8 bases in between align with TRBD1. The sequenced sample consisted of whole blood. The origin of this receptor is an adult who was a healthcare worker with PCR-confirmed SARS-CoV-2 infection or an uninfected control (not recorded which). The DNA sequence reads TGTGCCAGCAGCCCCGGACAGGGTTTCTCCTACGAGCAGTACTTC. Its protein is CASSPGQGFSYEQYF.